This section outlines one T cell receptor (beta chain) sequence together with its context. The repertoire was sequenced with immunoSEQ multiplex PCR; TCRdb's copy has only in-frame clones and lacks some. The sample yields 270,000 or so clones, approximately 89% seen once. Assignments of participants to cohorts depended upon their own reported clinical history. This sample was included in a study of blood T cell repertoires in COVID-19. CDR1 and CDR2 from the germline V gene are MGHRA and YSYEKL. The CDR3 consists of 16 residues. V was trimmed by 1 base and J by 4 bases, leaving 16 bases between them. Sequencing was carried out using PBMCs or T cells enriched from blood (not recorded which). The V call is TRBV4-1, the J call TRBJ1-2, with D perhaps matching TRBD1 (5 bases). This TCR came from a man aged 35-49 years who had been exposed to COVID-19. The CDR3 nucleotides are TGCGCCAGCAGCCAAGTAACAATAGGGGCTGGCTATGGCTACACCTTC. Translating it yields CASSQVTIGAGYGYTF.